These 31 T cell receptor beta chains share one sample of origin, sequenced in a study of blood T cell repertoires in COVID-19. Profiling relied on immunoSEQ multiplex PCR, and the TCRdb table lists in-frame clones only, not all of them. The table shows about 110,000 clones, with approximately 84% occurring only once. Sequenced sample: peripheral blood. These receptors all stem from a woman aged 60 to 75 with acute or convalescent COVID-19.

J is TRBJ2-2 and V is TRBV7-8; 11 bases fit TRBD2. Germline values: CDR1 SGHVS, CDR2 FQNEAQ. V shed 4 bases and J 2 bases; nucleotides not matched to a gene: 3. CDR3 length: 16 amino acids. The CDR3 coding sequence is TGTGCCAGCAGCTACGGGACTAGCGGTAACACCGGGGAGCTGTTTTTT. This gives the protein CASSYGTSGNTGELFF.

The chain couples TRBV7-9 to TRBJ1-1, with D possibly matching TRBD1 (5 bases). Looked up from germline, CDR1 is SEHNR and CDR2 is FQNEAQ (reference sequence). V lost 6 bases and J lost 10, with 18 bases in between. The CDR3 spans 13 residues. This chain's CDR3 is CASRPGGEERAFF. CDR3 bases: TGTGCCAGCAGACCGGGGGGAGAAGAACGAGCTTTCTTT. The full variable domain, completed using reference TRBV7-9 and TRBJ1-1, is DTGVSQNPRHKITKRGQNVTFRCDPISEHNRLYWYRQTLGQGPEFLTYFQNEAQLEKSRLLSDRFSAERPKGSFSTLEIQRTEQGDSAMYLCASRPGGEERAFFGQGTRLTVV.

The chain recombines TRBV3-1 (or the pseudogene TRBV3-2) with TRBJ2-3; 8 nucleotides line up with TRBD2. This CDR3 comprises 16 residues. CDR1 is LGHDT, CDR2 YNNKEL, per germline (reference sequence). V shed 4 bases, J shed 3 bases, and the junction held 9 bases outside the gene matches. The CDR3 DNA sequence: TGTGCCAGCAGCCCTAGGTGGACTAGCCTAACAGATACGCAGTATTTT. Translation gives CASSPRWTSLTDTQYF.

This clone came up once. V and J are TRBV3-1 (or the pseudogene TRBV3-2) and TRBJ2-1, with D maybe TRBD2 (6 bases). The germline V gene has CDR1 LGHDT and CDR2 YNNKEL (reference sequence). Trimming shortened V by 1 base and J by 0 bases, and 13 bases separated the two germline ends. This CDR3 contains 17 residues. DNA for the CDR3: TGTGCCAGCAGCCAAGTGTCTAGCGTGAGCTCCTACAATGAGCAGTTCTTC. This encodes CASSQVSSVSSYNEQFF.

CDR3 in DNA: TGTGCCAGCAGTGAAGCGGGGTCGGAGGGGGCTGGCTACACCTTC. Its translation: CASSEAGSEGAGYTF. V is TRBV2 and J is TRBJ1-2, with 7 positions matching TRBD1. After removal of 0 bases from V and 7 bases from J, the junction contained 8 bases not matched to a gene. CDR3 length: 15 amino acids. Germline V lookup: CDR1 SNHLY, CDR2 FYNNEI.

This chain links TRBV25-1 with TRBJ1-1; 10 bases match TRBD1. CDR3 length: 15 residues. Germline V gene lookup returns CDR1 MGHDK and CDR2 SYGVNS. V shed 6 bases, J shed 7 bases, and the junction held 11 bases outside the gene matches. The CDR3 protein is CASSPMGQGSIEAFF. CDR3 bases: TGTGCCAGCAGCCCGATGGGACAGGGGTCTATTGAAGCTTTCTTT.

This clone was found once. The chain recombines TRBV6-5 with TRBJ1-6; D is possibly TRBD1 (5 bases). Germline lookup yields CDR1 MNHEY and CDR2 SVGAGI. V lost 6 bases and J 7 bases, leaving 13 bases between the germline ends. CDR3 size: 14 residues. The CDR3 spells CASSRDIRNSPLHF. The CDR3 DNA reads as TGTGCCAGCAGCAGGGATATTAGGAATTCACCCCTCCACTTT.

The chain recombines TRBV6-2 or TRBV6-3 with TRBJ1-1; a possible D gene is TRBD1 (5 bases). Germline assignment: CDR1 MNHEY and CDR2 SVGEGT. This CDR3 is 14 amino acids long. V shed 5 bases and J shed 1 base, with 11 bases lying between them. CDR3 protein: CASSLVGGNTEAFF. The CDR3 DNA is TGTGCCAGCAGTCTCGTCGGGGGGAACACTGAAGCTTTCTTT.

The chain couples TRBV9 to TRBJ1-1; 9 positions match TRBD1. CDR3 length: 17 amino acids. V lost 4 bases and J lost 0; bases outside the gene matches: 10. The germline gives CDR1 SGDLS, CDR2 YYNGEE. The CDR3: CASSPGTGNVMNTEAFF. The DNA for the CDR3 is TGTGCCAGCAGCCCGGGGACAGGGAACGTCATGAACACTGAAGCTTTCTTT.

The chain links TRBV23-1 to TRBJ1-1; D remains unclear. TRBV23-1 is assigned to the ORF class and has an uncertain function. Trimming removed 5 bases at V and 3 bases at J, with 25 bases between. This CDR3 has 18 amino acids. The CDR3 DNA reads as TGCGCCAGCAGTGGGCAATGGGGAGATACTTTTGAGGACACTGAAGCTTTCTTT. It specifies CASSGQWGDTFEDTEAFF.

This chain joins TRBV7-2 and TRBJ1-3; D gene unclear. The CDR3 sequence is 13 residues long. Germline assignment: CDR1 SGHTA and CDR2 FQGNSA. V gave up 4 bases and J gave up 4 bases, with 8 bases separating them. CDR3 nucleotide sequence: TGTGCCAGCAGCTACTACATGGGAAACACCATATATTTT. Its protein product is CASSYYMGNTIYF.

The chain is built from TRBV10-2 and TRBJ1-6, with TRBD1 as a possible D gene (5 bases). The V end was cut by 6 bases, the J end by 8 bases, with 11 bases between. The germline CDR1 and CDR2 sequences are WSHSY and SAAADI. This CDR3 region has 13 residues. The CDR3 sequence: CASSPSQDSPLHF. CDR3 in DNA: TGCGCCAGCAGCCCATCACAGGATTCACCCCTCCACTTT.

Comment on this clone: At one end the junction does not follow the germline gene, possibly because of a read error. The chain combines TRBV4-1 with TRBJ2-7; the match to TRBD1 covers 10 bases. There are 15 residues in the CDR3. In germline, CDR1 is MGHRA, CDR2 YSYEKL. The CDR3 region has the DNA TGCGCCAGCAGCCAAAGACAGGGGGCATCCTCCGAGCAGTACTTC. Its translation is CASSQRQGASSEQYF.

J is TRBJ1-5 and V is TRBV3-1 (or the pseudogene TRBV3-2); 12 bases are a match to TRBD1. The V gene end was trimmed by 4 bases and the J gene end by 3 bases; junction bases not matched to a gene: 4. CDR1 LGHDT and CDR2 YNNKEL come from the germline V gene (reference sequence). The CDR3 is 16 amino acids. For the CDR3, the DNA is TGTGCCAGCAGCCGAGGGACAGGGGGCTCCAATCAGCCCCAGCATTTT. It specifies CASSRGTGGSNQPQHF.

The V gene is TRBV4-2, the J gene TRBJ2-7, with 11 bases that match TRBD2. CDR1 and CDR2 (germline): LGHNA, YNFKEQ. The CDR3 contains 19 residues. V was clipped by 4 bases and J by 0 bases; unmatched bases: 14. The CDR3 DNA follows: TGTGCCAGCAGCCGGGGACTAGCGGAGTGGAAAATAAGCTCCTACGAGCAGTACTTC. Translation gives CASSRGLAEWKISSYEQYF.

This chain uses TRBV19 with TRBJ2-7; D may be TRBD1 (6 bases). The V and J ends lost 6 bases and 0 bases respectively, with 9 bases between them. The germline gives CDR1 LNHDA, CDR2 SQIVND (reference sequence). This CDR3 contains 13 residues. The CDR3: CASRGHGSYEQYF. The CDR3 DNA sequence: TGTGCCAGTAGGGGACACGGCTCCTACGAGCAGTACTTC.

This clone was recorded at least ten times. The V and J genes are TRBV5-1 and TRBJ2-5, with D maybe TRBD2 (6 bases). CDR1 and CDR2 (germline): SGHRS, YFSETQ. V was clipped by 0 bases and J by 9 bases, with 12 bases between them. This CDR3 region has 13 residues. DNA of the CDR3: TGCGCCAGCAGCTTGGATATCGGCGGGGCCCAGTACTTC. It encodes CASSLDIGGAQYF.

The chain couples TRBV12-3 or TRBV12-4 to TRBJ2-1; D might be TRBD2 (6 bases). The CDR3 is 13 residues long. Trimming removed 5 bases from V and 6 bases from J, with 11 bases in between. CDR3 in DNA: TGTGCCAGCAGTCCGACTAGAACCAATGAGCAGTTCTTC. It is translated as CASSPTRTNEQFF.

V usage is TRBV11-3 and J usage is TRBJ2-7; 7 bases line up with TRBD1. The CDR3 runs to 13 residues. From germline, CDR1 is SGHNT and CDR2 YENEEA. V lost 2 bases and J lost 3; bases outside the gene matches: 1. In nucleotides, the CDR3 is TGTGCCAGCAGCTTATCAGGGGGCTACGAGCAGTACTTC. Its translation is CASSLSGGYEQYF. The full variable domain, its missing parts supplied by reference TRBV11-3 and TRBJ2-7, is EAGVVQSPRYKIIEKKQPVAFWCNPISGHNTLYWYLQNLGQGPELLIRYENEEAVDDSQLPKDRFSAERLKGVDSTLKIQPAELGDSAVYLCASSLSGGYEQYFGPGTRLTVT.

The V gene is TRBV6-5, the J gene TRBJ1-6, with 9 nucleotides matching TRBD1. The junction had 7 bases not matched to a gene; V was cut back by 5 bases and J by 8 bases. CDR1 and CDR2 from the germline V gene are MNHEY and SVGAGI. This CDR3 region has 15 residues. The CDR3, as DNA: TGTGCCAGCAGTACCCCGGGACAGGGCCATTCACCCCTCCACTTT. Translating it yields CASSTPGQGHSPLHF.

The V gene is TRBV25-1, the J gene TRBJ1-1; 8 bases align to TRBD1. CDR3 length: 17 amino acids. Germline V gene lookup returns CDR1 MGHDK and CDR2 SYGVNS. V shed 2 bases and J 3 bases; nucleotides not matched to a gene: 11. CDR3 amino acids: CASSELKAGGADTEAFF. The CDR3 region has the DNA TGTGCCAGCAGTGAACTGAAAGCAGGGGGCGCGGACACTGAAGCTTTCTTT.

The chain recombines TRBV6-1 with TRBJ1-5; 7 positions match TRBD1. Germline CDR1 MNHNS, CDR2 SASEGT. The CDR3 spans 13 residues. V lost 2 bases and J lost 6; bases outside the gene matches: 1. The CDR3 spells CASSERGLQPQHF. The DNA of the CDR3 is TGTGCCAGCAGTGAAAGGGGGCTTCAGCCCCAGCATTTT.

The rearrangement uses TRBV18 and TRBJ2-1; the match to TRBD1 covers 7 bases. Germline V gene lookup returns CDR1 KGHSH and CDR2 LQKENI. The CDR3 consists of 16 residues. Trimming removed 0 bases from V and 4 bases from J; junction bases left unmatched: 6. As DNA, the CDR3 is TGTGCCAGCTCACCACCGGACAGGACGTGGTACAATGAGCAGTTCTTC. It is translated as CASSPPDRTWYNEQFF. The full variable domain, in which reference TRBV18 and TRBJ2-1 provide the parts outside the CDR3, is NAGVMQNPRHLVRRRGQEARLRCSPMKGHSHVYWYRQLPEEGLKFMVYLQKENIIDESGMPKERFSAEFPKEGPSILRIQQVVRGDSAAYFCASSPPDRTWYNEQFFGPGTRLTVL.

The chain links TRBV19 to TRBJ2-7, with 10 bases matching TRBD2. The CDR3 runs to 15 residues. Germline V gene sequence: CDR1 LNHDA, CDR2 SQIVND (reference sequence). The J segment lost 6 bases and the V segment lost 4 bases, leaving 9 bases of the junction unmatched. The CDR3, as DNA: TGTGCCAGTAGTACCCGGTCTAGCGGGAGACGCGAGCAGTACTTC. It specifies CASSTRSSGRREQYF. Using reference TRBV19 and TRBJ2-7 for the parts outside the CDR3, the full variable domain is DGGITQSPKYLFRKEGQNVTLSCEQNLNHDAMYWYRQDPGQGLRLIYYSQIVNDFQKGDIAEGYSVSREKKESFPLTVTSAQKNPTAFYLCASSTRSSGRREQYFGPGTRLTVT.

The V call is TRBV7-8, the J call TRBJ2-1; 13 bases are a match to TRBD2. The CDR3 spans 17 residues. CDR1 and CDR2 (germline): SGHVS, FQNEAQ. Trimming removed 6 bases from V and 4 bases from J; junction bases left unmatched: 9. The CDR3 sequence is CASSTRLAGGRYNEQFF. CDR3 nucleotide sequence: TGTGCCAGCAGTACACGACTAGCGGGGGGCCGTTACAATGAGCAGTTCTTC.

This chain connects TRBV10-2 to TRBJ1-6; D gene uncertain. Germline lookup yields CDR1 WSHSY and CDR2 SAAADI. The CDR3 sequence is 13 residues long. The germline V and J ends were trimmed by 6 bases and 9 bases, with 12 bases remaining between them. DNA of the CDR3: TGCGCCAGCAGATACGGACTGGGTTCACCCCTCCACTTT. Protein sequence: CASRYGLGSPLHF.

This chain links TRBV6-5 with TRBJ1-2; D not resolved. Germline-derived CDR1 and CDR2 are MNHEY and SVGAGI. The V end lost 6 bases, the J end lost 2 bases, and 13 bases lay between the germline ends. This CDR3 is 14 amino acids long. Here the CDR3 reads CASRPQTLNYGYTF. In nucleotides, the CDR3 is TGTGCCAGCAGGCCCCAGACTCTGAACTATGGCTACACCTTC.

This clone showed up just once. The CDR3 DNA sequence: TGTGCCAGCAGCCAAGAGTGGGAGAGTGGCTACACCTTC. It yields the protein CASSQEWESGYTF. The chain links TRBV4-2 to TRBJ1-2; no definite D call. This CDR3 spans 13 amino acids. Trimming stripped 0 bases from V and 7 bases from J, with 9 bases between. CDR1 is LGHNA and CDR2 is YNFKEQ in the germline V gene.

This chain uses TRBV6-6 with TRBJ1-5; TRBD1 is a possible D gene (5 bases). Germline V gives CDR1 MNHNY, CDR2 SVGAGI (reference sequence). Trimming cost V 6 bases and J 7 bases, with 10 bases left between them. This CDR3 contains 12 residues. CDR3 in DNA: TGTGCCAGCAGCATGGGGCCCCAGCCCCAGCATTTT. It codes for CASSMGPQPQHF.

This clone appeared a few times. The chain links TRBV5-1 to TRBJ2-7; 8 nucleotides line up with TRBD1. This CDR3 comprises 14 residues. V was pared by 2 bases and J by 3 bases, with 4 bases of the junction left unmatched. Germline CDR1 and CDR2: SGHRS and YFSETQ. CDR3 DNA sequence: TGCGCCAGCAGCTTTCAGGGGGCCAACTACGAGCAGTACTTC. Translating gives CASSFQGANYEQYF.

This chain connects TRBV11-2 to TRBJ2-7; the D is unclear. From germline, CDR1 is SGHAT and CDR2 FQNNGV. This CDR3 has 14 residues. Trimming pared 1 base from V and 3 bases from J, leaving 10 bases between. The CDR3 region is CASSLGPTNYEQYF. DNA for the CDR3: TGTGCCAGCAGCTTAGGACCTACTAACTACGAGCAGTACTTC.